This T cell receptor beta chain was retrieved from a study of T cells in tuberculosis (dated 2018 in TCRdb). General notes on the study: To characterize T cells specific for the mycobacterial lipid antigen glucose monomycolate (GMM), the study used CD1B tetramers together with high-throughput TCR immunosequencing. A South African clinical cohort compared IGRA-negative adolescents, IGRA-positive adolescents with latent tuberculosis and adults with active tuberculosis, fewer than 12 per group. PBMC from active tuberculosis patients were archived either before standard anti-tuberculosis treatment began or within 7 days of its start.

The immunoSEQ multiplex PCR assay was used to generate TCR libraries, with TCR-beta and/or TCR-alpha/delta assays applied to each sample. The amplified TCR libraries were sequenced using the Illumina high-throughput platform. As for how the authors treated the data: Clustering and dimensionality reduction relied on pairwise TCRdist distances among GMM-specific receptors from T cells that were either sorted ex vivo or expanded in vitro. The score assigned to each clinical repertoire was mean NN-distance, meaning the average TCRdist to the nearest 10% of tetramer-positive reference sequences. GEM TCR motif frequency was calculated as the fraction of unique TCRs that matched known GEM sequences in V/J usage and CDR3 length. Active tuberculosis was classified by linear discriminant analysis with leave-one-out cross-validation, implemented in scikit-learn. TCRdb took over this immuneACCESS table, retaining in-frame rearrangements with V and J assigned. Such tables are incomplete; in checked studies, under half of the missing clones stem from an unresolved V gene, and the remainder is unexplained. The D gene and trimming were derived from the DNA, and the V and J assignments and clone size from that table. Across this sample there are under 50,000 clones, with approximately 93% seen only once. The ten largest make up 3.5% to 5% of the sample.

Reading the label with the study, this specimen's time point is: new active TB diagnosis, blood taken before or within 7 days of starting treatment. Active tuberculosis patients were HIV-seronegative South African adults aged 18 years or older with a new diagnosis. Confirmation of active tuberculosis was based on positive sputum smear microscopy and/or a positive M. tuberculosis culture. Immunosequencing of unsorted cryopreserved PBMC covered, on average, roughly 93,000 T cells per clinical donor. On the study overall, not on this receptor specifically: Clinical samples were selected based on which cryopreserved specimens were available, and the active tuberculosis cases were adults whereas the controls were adolescents. A classifier using the diverse GMM-specific repertoire reached 87% accuracy (AUROC 0.9 to 0.95), compared with 60% to 70% accuracy using GEM motif frequencies. The smaller NN-distances in active tuberculosis patients were driven in part by shorter CDR3-alpha lengths, while the difference seen for TCR-beta was not statistically significant. Smaller mean NN-distances to GMM-specific TCRs were observed in active tuberculosis TCR-alpha repertoires than in IGRA-negative controls, suggesting clonal expansion of GMM-specific TCRs.

As concerns this clone: The antigen it recognizes is unknown. Per-base qualities were not stored, and no clone one base away is much larger.

According to the germline V gene, CDR1 reads MNHEY and CDR2 reads SVGAGI. The V end gives up 2 bases and the J end 0 bases, leaving 6 bases in the junction not matched to a gene. The CDR3 sequence holds 16 residues, the cysteine and phenylalanine included. CDR3 DNA is the only sequence kept; it has 48 bases, read in frame from the first base. The source material was PBMCs, sampled at tuberculosis diagnosis. The V gene is TRBV6-5 and the J gene is TRBJ1-1; 7 of the junction bases match TRBD1. The TCR originated in an adult with tuberculosis. The base sequence is TGTGCCAGCAGTTACGAGGGGACAGCGATGAACACTGAAGCTTTCTTT. Translated, it gives CASSYEGTAMNTEAFF.